These 7 T cell receptor beta chains came from one sample sequenced in a study of regulatory T cells in long-lasting Graves disease. Libraries of TCR beta came from iRepertoire HTBI primers plus Arm-PCR of CDR3 regions. One entry per CDR3 protein results from TCRdb running MiXCR on the multiplex PCR reads. The sample includes 350,000 to 450,000 distinct CDR3 sequences, roughly 24% of them seen just once. Time point in this sample: persistent/refractory GD, antithyroid drugs over 5 years with positive TRAb. RNA isolated from PBMCs was used to make the TCR library. The sample was peripheral blood mononuclear cells (PBMCs), taken when the disease was refractory, from a patient treated with antithyroid drugs. These receptor sequences come from a woman in her thirties or forties with Graves disease.

The J gene is TRBJ2-7, the V gene TRBV27, with a possible D match to TRBD1 (6 bases). The V gene's germline CDR1 is MNHEY and CDR2 SMNVEV (reference sequence). V was trimmed by 7 bases and J by 6 bases, leaving 16 bases between them. The CDR3 has 13 amino acids. CDR3 bases: TGTGCCAGCATTGGGACATCGACCTGCGAGCAGTACTTC. Encoded protein: CASIGTSTCEQYF.

This clonotype has ten or more counts. The chain combines TRBV29-1 with TRBJ2-7; TRBD1 matches 7 bases. Germline V gene data show CDR1 as SQVTM and CDR2 as ANQGSEA. The trim removed 8 bases at V and 0 bases at J, leaving 10 bases unmatched. This CDR3 comprises 14 residues. For the CDR3, the DNA is TGCAGCTACGATGGGGGACAGAGCTCCTACGAGCAGTACTTC. This encodes CSYDGGQSSYEQYF.

The rearrangement joins TRBV3-1 to TRBJ1-2; D might be TRBD1 (5 bases). This CDR3 has 14 amino acids. Trimming took off 6 bases at V and 7 bases at J, with 18 bases between the two ends. In germline, CDR1 is LGHDT, CDR2 YNNKEL (reference sequence). In nucleotides, the CDR3 is TGTGCCAGCAGTCTCGGGGGTAAATTCATTGGCTACACCTTC. It is translated as CASSLGGKFIGYTF.

This sequence joins TRBV6-6 and TRBJ2-7; D may match TRBD1 or TRBD2 (6 bases each). Germline CDR1 is MNHNY and CDR2 is SVGAGI (reference sequence). With 0 bases removed from V and 5 bases from J, the gap between germline ends came to 14 bases. The CDR3 has 15 residues. The CDR3 DNA is TGTGCCAGCAGTTACTCGATCACGGGGGCACACGAGCAGTACTTC. Translated, it gives CASSYSITGAHEQYF.

The gene calls are TRBV28 and TRBJ2-1; no definite D call. V was pared by 6 bases and J by 13 bases, with 19 bases between. The CDR3 has 13 amino acids. Per germline, CDR1 MDHEN and CDR2 SYDVKM. This CDR3 is CASRRKPHNGQFF. DNA of the CDR3: TGTGCCAGCAGACGCAAGCCTCATAACGGACAGTTCTTC.

The chain couples TRBV18 to TRBJ2-5; TRBD1 is a possible D gene (6 bases). Trimming cost V 4 bases and J 3 bases, with 15 bases left between them. This CDR3 has 15 amino acids. Germline-derived CDR1 and CDR2 are KGHSH and LQKENI. The CDR3 DNA reads TGTGCCAGCTCACGAACGATAGGGGGTGAAGAGACCCAGTACTTC. It translates to CASSRTIGGEETQYF.

V is TRBV20-1 and J is TRBJ1-2, with TRBD1 matching 7 bases. This CDR3 is built from 13 residues. Germline CDR1 DFQATT, CDR2 SNEGSKA (reference sequence). The CDR3 DNA reads as TGCAGGGCAGAGGACAGGATTAACTATGGCTACACCTTC. Amino acid sequence: CRAEDRINYGYTF.